The clone carrying this TCR beta chain appeared many times. Its antigen remains unidentified. All patients were treatment-naive before thyroid surgery. The trim removed 4 bases at V and 2 bases at J, leaving 5 bases unmatched. The CDR3 totals 15 residues. The germline V gene encodes CDR1 SGHRS and CDR2 YFSETQ. Methods used by the authors: The distant-metastasis classifier for papillary thyroid cancer was built from CDR3 differences across clinicopathological groups. MiXCR was used by TCRdb to re-call the PCR reads. V and J calls and clone size were set by TCRdb, not the authors. The table records roughly 21,000 clones, about 30% of them present only once. This sample was taken from a study of metastatic and nonmetastatic thyroid tumors. As for the study in general: The comparison covered peripheral blood and tumor or nodule tissue in malignant and benign thyroid patients. Study results and caveats: A significant increase in TCR beta diversity was reportedly seen in malignant thyroid tumors relative to benign nodules, in blood and tumor.

This receptor was identified in a female donor with papillary thyroid cancer or a benign thyroid nodule (not recorded which). Some clones in this sample may be carry-over from other donors' samples. This chain links TRBV5-1 with TRBJ2-5, with 10 bases identical to TRBD1. Sequenced material: blood. In DNA, the CDR3 is TGCGCCAGCAGCCCCGGGACAGGGGCACAAGAGACCCAGTACTTC. It yields the protein CASSPGTGAQETQYF.